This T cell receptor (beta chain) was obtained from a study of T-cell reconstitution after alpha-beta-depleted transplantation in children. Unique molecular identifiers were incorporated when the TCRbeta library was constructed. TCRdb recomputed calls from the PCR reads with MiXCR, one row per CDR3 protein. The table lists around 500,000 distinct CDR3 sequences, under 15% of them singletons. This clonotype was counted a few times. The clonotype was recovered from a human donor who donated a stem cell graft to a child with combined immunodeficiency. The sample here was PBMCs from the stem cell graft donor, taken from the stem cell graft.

The CDR3: CASTWGTGGRYTEAFF. CDR3 bases: TGTGCCAGCACCTGGGGAACAGGGGGCCGTTACACTGAAGCTTTCTTT. The chain joins TRBV11-1 to TRBJ1-1, with 9 bases that match TRBD1. V dropped 7 bases and J dropped 3; count of bases not matched to a gene: 12. Looked up from germline, CDR1 is SGHAT and CDR2 is FQDESV (reference sequence). The CDR3 contains 16 residues.